The sequence of this T cell receptor (beta chain) was determined in a study of blood T cell repertoires in COVID-19. About the study: T cells, B-cell-depleted T cells, or PBMCs supplied cDNA or gDNA.

TCRdb's table, derived via immunoSEQ multiplex PCR, lists solely in-frame clones and lacks some. This sample has 120,000 to 150,000 clones, with 79% found just once. The CDR3 consists of 15 residues. The V and J ends lost 4 bases and 0 bases respectively, with 11 bases between them. Germline V gene lookup returns CDR1 SGHDT and CDR2 YYEEEE. The gene calls are TRBV5-6 and TRBJ2-1, with D unresolved. Source material: peripheral blood. The receptor comes from a man between 50 and 59 years old with active or convalescent COVID-19. CDR3 nucleotide sequence: TGTGCCAGCAGCGTCGACATCAGCTCCTACAATGAGCAGTTCTTC. It is translated as CASSVDISSYNEQFF.